These 2 T cell receptor beta chains were all obtained from the same sample, sequenced in a study of T-cell reconstitution after alpha-beta-depleted transplantation in children. Unique molecular identifiers tagged the TCRbeta library. MiXCR, run by TCRdb on the PCR reads, gives a single entry per CDR3 protein. The sample records over 550,000 distinct CDR3 sequences, about 11% being singletons. The sample here was PBMCs from the stem cell graft donor, taken from the stem cell graft. These receptor sequences come from a human donor who donated a stem cell graft to a child with acute myeloid leukemia.

The table lists this clonotype with a few counts. The gene calls are TRBV24-1 and TRBJ2-1; D may be TRBD2 (6 bases). Per germline, CDR1 KGHDR and CDR2 SFDVKD. Trimming stripped 1 base from V and 6 bases from J, with 9 bases between. The CDR3 consists of 14 residues. CDR3 in amino acids: CATSDFTGVNEQFF. DNA for the CDR3: TGTGCCACCAGTGATTTTACGGGAGTCAATGAGCAGTTCTTC.

This chain links TRBV6-1 with TRBJ1-2, with unresolved D. With 5 bases removed from V and 1 base from J, the gap between germline ends came to 11 bases. The CDR3 is made up of 14 amino acids. Germline V gives CDR1 MNHNS, CDR2 SASEGT. This CDR3 reads CASSRRADNYGYTF. The CDR3 DNA is TGTGCCAGCAGTCGGAGGGCGGATAACTATGGCTACACCTTC.